The sequence of this TCR beta chain was determined in a study of chemoradiotherapy in HPV16-positive cancers. This CDR3 region has 16 residues. Germline V gene data show CDR1 as SGHNT and CDR2 as YYREEE (reference sequence). TCRdb's copy holds only in-frame clones and misses some; the assay was immunoSEQ multiplex PCR. The data contain under 4,000 clones, approximately 80% of them singletons. The chain uses TRBV5-4 and TRBJ2-5; 10 nucleotides agree with TRBD2. TRBJ2-7 matches the DNA end more closely, so the J call is doubtful. The sequence was collected from a human donor with HPV-associated anogenital cancer. The sample was gathered from a patient who underwent chemoradiotherapy. The CDR3 sequence is CASSRQAGGPLGEQYF. The CDR3 DNA sequence: TGTGCCAGCAGCCGACAAGCGGGAGGGCCATTGGGCGAGCAGTACTTC.